Given below is one TCR beta chain in context. Its antigen is unknown. PCR used 60 Vbeta primers and 13 Jbeta primers. Profiling relied on immunoSEQ multiplex PCR, and the TCRdb table lists in-frame clones only, not all of them. Seen here are about 160,000 clones, 80% to 85% observed once, and the top ten hold 1%. This sample stems from a study of cytomegalovirus exposure and HLA in healthy donors. General study results and limits: A prior analysis recorded that most TCR beta V segments were productive about 90% or about 30% of the time. Later analysis identified about 15,000 TCR beta sequences associated with HLA alleles, using a false discovery rate threshold of 0.05.

J was trimmed by 7 bases and V by 3 bases; bases with no gene match: 6. Germline V gives CDR1 KGHSH, CDR2 LQKENI. The CDR3 is made up of 14 amino acids. This TCR was sampled from a man aged 25-45 years in good health and CMV-seronegative. Sequencing input: PBMCs. The V call is TRBV18, the J call TRBJ1-5, with 7 bases aligning to TRBD1. CDR3 nucleotide sequence: TGTGCCAGCTCACCGGGACAGATTCCACAGCCCCAGCATTTT. Its protein is CASSPGQIPQPQHF.